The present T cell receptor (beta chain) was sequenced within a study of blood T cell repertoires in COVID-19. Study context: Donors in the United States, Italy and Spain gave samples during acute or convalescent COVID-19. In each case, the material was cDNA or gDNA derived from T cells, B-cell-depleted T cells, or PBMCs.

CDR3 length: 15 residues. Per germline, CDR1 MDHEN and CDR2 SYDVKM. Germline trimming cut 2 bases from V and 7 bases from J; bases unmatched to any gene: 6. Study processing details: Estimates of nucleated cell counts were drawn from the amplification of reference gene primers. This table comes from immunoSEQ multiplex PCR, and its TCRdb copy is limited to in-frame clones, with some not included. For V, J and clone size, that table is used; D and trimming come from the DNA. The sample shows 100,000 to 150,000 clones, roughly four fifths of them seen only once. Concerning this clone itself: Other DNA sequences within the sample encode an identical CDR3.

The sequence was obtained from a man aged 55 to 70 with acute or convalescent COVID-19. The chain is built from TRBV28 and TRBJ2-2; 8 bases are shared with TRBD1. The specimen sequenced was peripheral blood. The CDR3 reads CASSLNRGRSGELFF. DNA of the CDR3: TGTGCCAGCAGTTTAAACAGGGGGAGGAGCGGGGAGCTGTTTTTT.